The next 2 T cell receptor beta chains were all read from a single sample in a study of cytomegalovirus exposure and HLA in healthy donors. PCR was performed using 60 Vbeta and 13 Jbeta primers. Generated by immunoSEQ multiplex PCR, the TCRdb table keeps only in-frame clones and is missing some. This table holds about 140,000 clones, 75% to 80% found once. Sequencing used PBMCs. The source of these receptors is a male donor in good health and CMV-seronegative.

This sequence joins TRBV6-6 and TRBJ1-4; possibly TRBD1 for D (5 bases). CDR3 length: 15 residues. The V end was cut by 4 bases, the J end by 8 bases, with 17 bases between. Germline lookup yields CDR1 MNHNY and CDR2 SVGAGI (reference sequence). CDR3 sequence reads: CASSSLGEGREKLFF. CDR3 nucleotide sequence: TGTGCCAGCAGTTCACTGGGGGAGGGGCGAGAAAAACTGTTTTTT.

The rearrangement uses TRBV10-2 and TRBJ1-2; 9 bases map to TRBD1. This CDR3 is 14 amino acids long. Germline V lookup: CDR1 WSHSY, CDR2 SAAADI. Trimming took 1 base from V and 6 from J; bases not matched to a gene: 3. CDR3: CASSELGQGNGYTF. The CDR3 DNA reads TGCGCCAGCAGTGAGTTAGGACAGGGGAATGGCTACACCTTC.